This T cell receptor (beta chain) was observed in a study of patients and donors after allogeneic stem cell transplantation. This clonotype was observed a handful of times. MiXCR was run by TCRdb on the RT-PCR reads, yielding one entry per CDR3 protein. The sample lists about 160,000 distinct CDR3 sequences, about two fifths seen once, with 50% in the top ten. The CDR3 is made up of 14 amino acids. After removal of 2 bases from V and 5 bases from J, the junction contained 3 bases not matched to a gene. The chain has TRBV12-3 or TRBV12-4 and TRBJ1-5, with 7 positions matching TRBD1. The sample taken for sequencing was blood, either unsorted or a sorted T cell fraction (not recorded which). The sequence came from a human donor who was either an allogeneic HSCT recipient or a stem cell or donor lymphocyte infusion donor (not recorded which). It is not recorded whose cells these are; they may come from a transplant donor. The CDR3 DNA follows: TGTGCCAGCAGTTTAATAGGGGGCGATCAGCCCCAGCATTTT. The encoded protein is CASSLIGGDQPQHF.